This T cell receptor beta chain was identified in a study of blood T cell repertoires in COVID-19. Method: immunoSEQ multiplex PCR; TCRdb's copy keeps in-frame clones and lacks some. The sample gives hundreds of thousands of clones, 65% to 85% of which show up once; less than 11% is in the top ten. The germline V gene has CDR1 SGHNT and CDR2 YYREEE (reference sequence). The CDR3 covers 16 residues. Trimming removed 0 bases from V and 0 bases from J, with 7 bases in between. The TCR was taken from a woman of 80 years or more with acute or convalescent COVID-19. The chain links TRBV5-4 to TRBJ1-6, with unresolved D. The sequenced sample was peripheral blood. The CDR3: CASSLDSLSYNSPLHF. The CDR3 region has the DNA TGTGCCAGCAGCTTGGACAGCCTCTCCTATAATTCACCCCTCCACTTT.